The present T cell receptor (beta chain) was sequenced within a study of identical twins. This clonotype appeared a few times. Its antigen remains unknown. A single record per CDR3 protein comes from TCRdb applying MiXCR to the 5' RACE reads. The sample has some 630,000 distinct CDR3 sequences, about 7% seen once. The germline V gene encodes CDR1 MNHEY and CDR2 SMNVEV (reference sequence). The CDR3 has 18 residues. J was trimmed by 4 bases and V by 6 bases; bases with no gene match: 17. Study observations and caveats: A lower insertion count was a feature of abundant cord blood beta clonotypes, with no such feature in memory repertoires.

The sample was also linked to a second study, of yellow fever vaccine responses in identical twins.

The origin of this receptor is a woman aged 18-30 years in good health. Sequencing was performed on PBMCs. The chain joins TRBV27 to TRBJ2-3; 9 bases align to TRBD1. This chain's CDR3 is CASRPAHRGLLQADTQYF. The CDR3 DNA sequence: TGTGCCAGCAGGCCTGCCCACAGGGGGCTCCTTCAGGCAGATACGCAGTATTTT.